The T cell receptor (beta chain) under discussion was sequenced for a study of blood T cell repertoires in COVID-19. This clone was seen a single time. The length of the CDR3 is 14 residues. In germline, CDR1 is SGHAT, CDR2 FQNNGV. V shed 5 bases and J 8 bases; nucleotides not matched to a gene: 11. Profiled with immunoSEQ multiplex PCR; TCRdb holds only in-frame clones, not every one. The table has over 130,000 clones, approximately 90% seen once. This rearrangement joins TRBV11-2 to TRBJ1-2, with 7 bases identical to TRBD1. The material sequenced was peripheral blood. The source is an older woman with active or convalescent COVID-19. CDR3 amino acids: CASSIQTGLVGYTF. DNA of the CDR3: TGTGCCAGCAGCATCCAGACAGGGTTAGTCGGCTACACCTTC.